What follows are 30 T cell receptor beta chains derived from one specimen sequenced in a study of Graves' ophthalmopathy and Graves' hyperthyroidism. RNA transcripts were the source from which TCR beta CDR3 regions were amplified. In the first round, RT-PCR was carried out with HTBI primers, and a multiplex PCR formed the second round. TCRdb re-called the multiplex PCR reads with MiXCR, one entry per CDR3 protein. This sample yields hundreds of thousands of distinct CDR3 sequences, of which approximately 21% are seen a single time; under 3.5% belongs to the top ten. Input material: peripheral blood. The origin of the receptors is a woman aged 18-29 years with stable Graves' hyperthyroidism.

This clonotype has ten or more counts. The V and J genes are TRBV29-1 and TRBJ2-7; tentatively, D is TRBD1 or TRBD2 (6 bases each). V gave up 6 bases and J gave up 7 bases, with 16 bases separating them. This CDR3 comprises 12 residues. Per the germline V gene, CDR1 is SQVTM and CDR2 is ANQGSEA. In DNA form, the CDR3 reads TGCAGCGTCGGACCCGGGGGCGGAGAGCAGTACTTC. This gives the protein CSVGPGGGEQYF.

This clonotype was detected many times. The chain is built from TRBV5-6 and TRBJ1-2, with a tentative D call TRBD1 (5 bases). Germline-derived CDR1 and CDR2 are SGHDT and YYEEEE. Trimming took off 2 bases at V and 4 bases at J, with 6 bases between the two ends. The CDR3 sequence is 12 residues long. In DNA, the CDR3 is TGTGCCAGCAGCTTAGACAGCTATGGCTACACCTTC. It specifies CASSLDSYGYTF.

The sample holds many counts of this clonotype. V gene TRBV11-3 combines with J gene TRBJ1-1; 9 bases are shared with TRBD1. CDR1 and CDR2 (germline): SGHNT, YENEEA. J lost 5 bases, V lost 4 bases, and 2 bases had no gene match. The CDR3 totals 13 residues. The CDR3 DNA is TGTGCCAGCAGCTGGGACAGGGATACTGAAGCTTTCTTT. Encoded protein: CASSWDRDTEAFF.

This clonotype came up many times. This chain's CDR3 is CASSRQDPAQPQHF. CDR3 sequence (DNA): TGTGCCAGCAGTAGACAGGACCCGGCGCAGCCCCAGCATTTT. The J gene is TRBJ1-5, the V gene TRBV12-3 or TRBV12-4; D might be TRBD1 (6 bases). V was clipped by 5 bases and J by 7 bases, with 15 bases between them. The CDR3 is 14 residues long.

This clonotype was seen ten or more times. The V gene is TRBV11-3, the J gene TRBJ2-2, with a tentative D call TRBD1 (5 bases). The CDR3 runs to 13 residues. The germline CDR1 and CDR2 sequences are SGHNT and YENEEA. Trimming took 6 bases from V and 5 from J, leaving 10 bases between them. The CDR3 sequence is CASSSPGTGELFF. CDR3 sequence (DNA): TGTGCCAGCAGTTCCCCAGGGACCGGGGAGCTGTTTTTT.

This clonotype was picked up one time. The chain couples TRBV6-1 to TRBJ2-7, with D possibly being TRBD2 (7 bases). V was pared by 5 bases and J by 2 bases, with 13 bases between. CDR3 size: 14 residues. Germline V gene lookup returns CDR1 MNHNS and CDR2 SASEGT. This chain's CDR3 is CASSRGGPTYEQYF. The CDR3 nucleotides are TGTGCCAGCAGTAGGGGGGGTCCTACCTACGAGCAGTACTTC.

This clonotype was counted at least ten times. As DNA, the CDR3 is TGTGCCAGCAGGAGGGGCGGCGATCAGCCCCAGCATTTT. Protein sequence: CASRRGGDQPQHF. This chain uses TRBV6-1 with TRBJ1-5, with a weak D call TRBD1 (5 bases). Per the germline V gene, CDR1 is MNHNS and CDR2 is SASEGT. V lost 6 bases and J 5 bases, leaving 11 bases between the germline ends. The CDR3 length is 13 residues.

V gene TRBV24-1 combines with J gene TRBJ1-1; TRBD1 is a possible D gene (5 bases). CDR1 KGHDR and CDR2 SFDVKD come from the germline V gene. With 2 bases removed from V and 11 bases from J, the gap between germline ends came to 17 bases. CDR3 length equals 14 residues. The CDR3 DNA sequence: TGTGCCACCAGTGATTCCGGCCAGGGAGGTGAGGCTTTCTTT. Protein sequence: CATSDSGQGGEAFF.

The sample holds many counts of this clonotype. This chain uses TRBV7-6 with TRBJ1-3; D remains unclear. The CDR3 runs 15 residues. CDR1 is SGHVS and CDR2 is FNYEAQ in the germline V gene. Trimming removed 1 base from V and 3 bases from J, with 10 bases in between. Written as DNA, the CDR3 is TGTGCCAGCAGCTTAGGCGGACTCTATGGAAACACCATATATTTT. This gives the protein CASSLGGLYGNTIYF.

The V call is TRBV13, the J call TRBJ2-7, with D perhaps TRBD2 (5 bases). Per germline, CDR1 PRHDT and CDR2 FYEKMQ (reference sequence). The CDR3 totals 15 residues. V was clipped by 2 bases and J by 3 bases, with 14 bases between them. CDR3: CASSLTSGVNYEQYF. The CDR3 DNA is TGTGCCAGCAGCTTAACCAGCGGAGTTAACTACGAGCAGTACTTC.

This clonotype was detected only a few times. The chain employs TRBV28 and TRBJ1-2; D call uncertain. The germline V gene has CDR1 MDHEN and CDR2 SYDVKM. Trimming removed 2 bases from V and 4 bases from J, with 8 bases in between. The CDR3 spans 13 residues. The CDR3 protein is CASSLAVTYGYTF. CDR3 nucleotide sequence: TGTGCCAGCAGTTTAGCAGTTACCTATGGCTACACCTTC.

This clonotype was observed at least ten times. CDR3 in DNA: TGTGCCAGCAGTTACTCCGGGGGAAGTGGGCCAAGGACCATATATTTT. Translating it yields CASSYSGGSGPRTIYF. The rearrangement uses TRBV6-5 and TRBJ1-3, with D maybe TRBD1 (5 bases). Trimming left V 0 bases short and J 10 bases short, with 19 bases between. The CDR3 has 16 residues. Germline V lookup: CDR1 MNHEY, CDR2 SVGAGI.

This clonotype was seen repeatedly, ten times or more. This sequence joins TRBV27 and TRBJ1-1, with D maybe TRBD1 (5 bases). CDR1 MNHEY and CDR2 SMNVEV come from the germline V gene (reference sequence). This CDR3 has 16 amino acids. Trimming cost V 0 bases and J 1 base, with 12 bases left between them. The CDR3 nucleotides read TGTGCCAGCAGTTTATCCTCAGGGAGGACGAACACTGAAGCTTTCTTT. It specifies CASSLSSGRTNTEAFF.

This clonotype was picked up many times. The chain recombines TRBV12-3 or TRBV12-4 with TRBJ1-1, with D hard to call. V gave up 5 bases and J gave up 5 bases, with 12 bases separating them. The CDR3 extends over 13 amino acids. The CDR3: CASSLGERTEAFF. The CDR3 nucleotides read TGTGCCAGCAGTCTGGGTGAGAGGACTGAAGCTTTCTTT.

Ten or more counts support this clonotype. The V and J genes are TRBV5-1 and TRBJ2-5, with TRBD1 identical over 7 bases. The germline V gene has CDR1 SGHRS and CDR2 YFSETQ. This CDR3 has 14 amino acids. Trimming at V came to 4 bases and at J to 5 bases, leaving 8 bases not matched to a gene. The CDR3: CASSEPTRGETQYF. The CDR3 DNA is TGCGCCAGCAGCGAGCCGACCAGGGGGGAGACCCAGTACTTC.

This clonotype has a count of ten or more. This rearrangement joins TRBV4-2 to TRBJ1-3; the D is unclear. Per the germline V gene, CDR1 is LGHNA and CDR2 is YNFKEQ. Trimming shortened V by 2 bases and J by 4 bases, and 6 bases separated the two germline ends. The CDR3 is 13 amino acids. The CDR3 DNA follows: TGTGCCAGCAGCCAACAACAGGGAAACACCATATATTTT. It yields the protein CASSQQQGNTIYF.

Points on this clonotype: Possible read error: a much larger clone is one base away. The chain's CDR3 is CASSFSTGRNTICF. CDR3 nucleotide sequence: TGTGCCAGCAGTTTCTCGACTGGGCGAAACACCATATGTTTT. The rearrangement links TRBV12-3 or TRBV12-4 to TRBJ1-3; D is unresolved. The CDR3 is 14 residues long.

In its sample, this clonotype was seen many times. The rearrangement uses TRBV13 and TRBJ1-1; the D is unclear. Germline CDR1 is PRHDT and CDR2 is FYEKMQ (reference sequence). The CDR3 is 13 amino acids. The V end was cut by 5 bases, the J end by 1 base, with 8 bases between. Written as DNA, the CDR3 is TGTGCCAGCAGCCCCCTCAGGAACACTGAAGCTTTCTTT. It specifies CASSPLRNTEAFF.

This clonotype occurred many times. The V gene is TRBV5-6, the J gene TRBJ2-7; TRBD2 matches 12 bases. V gave up 7 bases and J gave up 2 bases; unmatched junction bases: 7. Looked up from germline, CDR1 is SGHDT and CDR2 is YYEEEE. The length of the CDR3 is 15 residues. The CDR3 spells CASGMSSGRAYEQYF. As DNA, the CDR3 is TGTGCCAGCGGGATGTCTAGCGGGAGGGCCTACGAGCAGTACTTC.

This clonotype occurred many times. This chain links TRBV28 with TRBJ1-5; D is unresolved. Germline assignment: CDR1 MDHEN and CDR2 SYDVKM. The CDR3 is 12 residues long. The V gene lost 3 bases and the J gene lost 6 bases, with 6 bases spanning the gap. The CDR3: CASSFFPQPQHF. The CDR3 DNA follows: TGTGCCAGCAGTTTTTTCCCTCAGCCCCAGCATTTT.

Many counts were recorded for this clonotype. CDR3 region: CASSLVAAKNTGELFF. CDR3 bases: TGTGCCAGCAGCTTAGTTGCAGCCAAGAACACCGGGGAGCTGTTTTTT. The chain employs TRBV7-6 and TRBJ2-2; no reliable D call. V was shortened by 1 base and J by 1 base, with 10 bases between the two germline ends. The CDR3 totals 16 residues. The germline V gene encodes CDR1 SGHVS and CDR2 FNYEAQ.

This clonotype has at least ten counts. This chain connects TRBV6-5 to TRBJ2-2; TRBD2 might be the D (6 bases). CDR1 is MNHEY, CDR2 SVGAGI, per germline. V lost 2 bases, J lost 3 bases, and 13 bases lay in between. The CDR3 runs 16 residues. CDR3 DNA: TGTGCCAGCAGTTACATACGGAGGGAATACACCGGGGAGCTGTTTTTT. As protein: CASSYIRREYTGELFF.

In this sample, this clonotype turned up many times. The chain combines TRBV11-1 with TRBJ2-7; D assignment may be TRBD1 or TRBD2 (6 bases each). CDR1 and CDR2 from the germline V gene are SGHAT and FQDESV (reference sequence). This CDR3 has 15 residues. Trimming shortened V by 5 bases and J by 5 bases, and 19 bases separated the two germline ends. CDR3 DNA: TGTGCCAGCAGCCCTAGGAGGGGGAGGTTTAACGAGCAGTACTTC. Protein product: CASSPRRGRFNEQYF.

There are many counts of this clonotype. The chain couples TRBV3-2 to TRBJ2-5; no DNA check was done on the table's D call, TRBD1. TRBV3-2 is shown as a pseudogene. The CDR3 contains 17 residues. In DNA form, the CDR3 reads TGTGCCAGCAGCCAAGATTTCGCAGGGGCGTACCAAGAGACCCAGTACTTC. Its translation is CASSQDFAGAYQETQYF.

This clonotype was seen at least ten times. This chain joins TRBV30 and TRBJ1-2; D might be TRBD1 (5 bases). Per germline, CDR1 GTSNPN and CDR2 SVGIG (reference sequence). The CDR3 consists of 11 residues. Trimming took off 3 bases at V and 7 bases at J, with 9 bases between the two ends. CDR3 nucleotides: TGTGCCTGGAGGAGGGGAAGTGGCTACACCTTC. This translates into CAWRRGSGYTF. Variable domain in full (rest from reference TRBV30 and TRBJ1-2): SQTIHQWPATLVQPVGSPLSLECTVEGTSNPNLYWYRQAAGRGLQLLFYSVGIGQISSEVPQNLSASRPQDRQFILSSKKLLLSDSGFYLCAWRRGSGYTFGSGTRLTVV.

The gene calls are TRBV6-1 and TRBJ2-2; D gene unclear. Germline CDR1 reads MNHNS; CDR2 reads SASEGT. This CDR3 has 11 residues. V shed 10 bases and J shed 3 bases, with 6 bases lying between them. CDR3 bases: TGTGCCACTCAAGACACCGGGGAGCTGTTTTTT. Protein sequence: CATQDTGELFF.

CDR3 DNA: TGTGCCAGCAGTGTATACAGGGATACGGGTGAAGCTTTCTTT. It specifies CASSVYRDTGEAFF. The rearrangement uses TRBV6-1 and TRBJ1-1, with TRBD1 as a possible D gene (6 bases). The ends were cut back, 4 bases at V and 7 bases at J, with 16 bases in the middle. Germline V gene data show CDR1 as MNHNS and CDR2 as SASEGT. There are 14 residues in the CDR3.

This clonotype was seen many times. This chain joins TRBV6-2 or TRBV6-3 and TRBJ2-1; tentatively, D is TRBD2 (6 bases). Germline CDR1 MNHEY, CDR2 SVGEGT. V shed 8 bases and J shed 5 bases, with 13 bases lying between them. The CDR3 extends over 13 amino acids. CDR3 protein: CASGRDLNNEQFF. CDR3 in DNA: TGTGCCAGCGGCCGGGACTTAAACAATGAGCAGTTCTTC.

This chain joins TRBV28 and TRBJ2-7; TRBD1 matches at 9 bases. V was pared by 4 bases and J by 7 bases, with 8 bases of the junction left unmatched. Germline assignment: CDR1 MDHEN and CDR2 SYDVKM. CDR3 size: 14 residues. DNA of the CDR3: TGTGCCAGCAGTTCCCCCGGGACAGGGAGTGAGCAGTACTTC. Amino acids: CASSSPGTGSEQYF.

The sample holds a few counts of this clonotype. This chain uses TRBV28 with TRBJ2-1, with 10 bases identical to TRBD2. Germline assignment: CDR1 MDHEN and CDR2 SYDVKM. V shed 2 bases and J 5 bases; nucleotides not matched to a gene: 6. The CDR3 extends over 16 amino acids. The CDR3 region is CASSLGGLAGDNEQFF. The CDR3 DNA reads TGTGCCAGCAGTTTAGGTGGCCTAGCGGGAGACAATGAGCAGTTCTTC.